These 29 T cell receptor beta chains share one sample of origin, sequenced in a study of early T cells in non-severe SARS-CoV-2 infection. TCRdb redid the calling of the 5' RACE reads with MiXCR, one entry per CDR3 protein. The sample consists of 75,000 to 100,000 distinct CDR3 sequences, 14% of them appearing once. Sequenced sample: whole blood. These receptors were obtained from an adult who was a healthcare worker with PCR-confirmed SARS-CoV-2 infection or an uninfected control (not recorded which).

This sequence joins TRBV6-1 and TRBJ2-5; 10 nucleotides agree with TRBD1. Germline V gives CDR1 MNHNS, CDR2 SASEGT. The CDR3 contains 16 residues. J gave up 3 bases and V 2 bases, and 6 bases lay outside the gene matches. The CDR3 is CASSESMGTGEETQYF. Written as DNA, the CDR3 is TGTGCCAGCAGTGAAAGCATGGGGACAGGGGAAGAGACCCAGTACTTC.

The J gene is TRBJ2-1, the V gene TRBV2; 12 bases match TRBD2. The CDR3 has 17 residues. V shed 7 bases and J 8 bases; nucleotides not matched to a gene: 15. Looked up from germline, CDR1 is SNHLY and CDR2 is FYNNEI. The CDR3 nucleotides read TGTGCCAGCATCCTGGGGGCTAGCGGGAGGGCCGCCGATGAGCAGTTCTTC. Translating gives CASILGASGRAADEQFF.

This clonotype was detected only a few times. The chain joins TRBV11-2 to TRBJ1-2, with D uncertain. Germline CDR1 SGHAT, CDR2 FQNNGV. Trimming took off 1 base at V and 10 bases at J, with 10 bases between the two ends. CDR3 size: 12 residues. The CDR3 sequence: CASSLGRSDYTF. CDR3 coding DNA: TGTGCCAGCAGCTTAGGCAGGTCTGACTACACCTTC.

In its sample, this clonotype was seen many times. The chain links TRBV11-2 to TRBJ1-2, with D tentatively TRBD1 (5 bases). V was shortened by 5 bases and J by 4 bases, with 11 bases between the two germline ends. The germline V gene has CDR1 SGHAT and CDR2 FQNNGV. The CDR3 sequence is 13 residues long. The CDR3 DNA sequence: TGTGCCAGCAGCCCCAGGGCCCTCTATGGCTACACCTTC. It translates to CASSPRALYGYTF.

This clonotype was observed a handful of times. This chain joins TRBV7-2 and TRBJ2-3; D could derive from TRBD1 or TRBD2 (5 bases each). The ends were cut back, 1 base at V and 3 bases at J, with 14 bases in the middle. The CDR3 length is 16 residues. The V gene's germline CDR1 is SGHTA and CDR2 FQGNSA. Here the CDR3 DNA reads TGTGCCAGCAGCTTAGTCCCCAGGGACGGGACAGATACGCAGTATTTT. This translates into CASSLVPRDGTDTQYF.

CDR3 protein: CASTPYGQGTEAFF. The CDR3 region has the DNA TGTGCCAGCACCCCATACGGCCAGGGAACTGAAGCTTTCTTT. The V gene is TRBV28, the J gene TRBJ1-1, with D possibly TRBD1 on 5 matching bases. The V gene's germline CDR1 is MDHEN and CDR2 SYDVKM. Trimming left V 7 bases short and J 5 bases short, with 17 bases between. The CDR3 contains 14 residues.

The chain uses TRBV11-2 and TRBJ1-2; TRBD1 is a possible D gene (5 bases). CDR3 length: 14 amino acids. V was pared by 4 bases and J by 4 bases, with 13 bases between. Germline V gene sequence: CDR1 SGHAT, CDR2 FQNNGV. CDR3: CASSSLTGFYGYTF. CDR3 nucleotide sequence: TGTGCCAGCAGCTCACTAACAGGTTTCTATGGCTACACCTTC.

This clonotype occurred a few times. The chain employs TRBV7-3 and TRBJ2-1; D not resolved. The germline V gene encodes CDR1 SGHTA and CDR2 FQGTGA. V lost 4 bases to trimming and J lost 1 base, with 8 bases between them. The CDR3 spans 14 residues. The CDR3 DNA follows: TGTGCCAGCAGCTCACTTGGATCCTACAATGAGCAGTTCTTC. Protein product: CASSSLGSYNEQFF.

This clonotype was seen a few times. The chain links TRBV20-1 to TRBJ1-5; possible D gene TRBD1, 5 bases. This CDR3 has 15 residues. Trimming took 5 bases from V and 2 from J, leaving 16 bases between them. In germline, CDR1 is DFQATT, CDR2 SNEGSKA (reference sequence). The CDR3 loop reads CSAQGGTGGNQPQHF. CDR3 in DNA: TGCAGTGCTCAGGGAGGTACCGGGGGCAATCAGCCCCAGCATTTT.

This clonotype was observed a handful of times. The chain joins TRBV28 to TRBJ2-1, with TRBD1 matching over 11 bases. The CDR3 spans 16 residues. After removal of 1 base from V and 4 bases from J, the junction contained 3 bases not matched to a gene. CDR1 is MDHEN, CDR2 SYDVKM, per germline. The CDR3 region is CASSLSGTGGYNEQFF. In DNA, the CDR3 is TGTGCCAGCAGTTTATCCGGGACAGGGGGTTACAATGAGCAGTTCTTC. Supplemented by reference TRBV28 and TRBJ2-1, the full variable domain reads DVKVTQSSRYLVKRTGEKVFLECVQDMDHENMFWYRQDPGLGLRLIYFSYDVKMKEKGDIPEGYSVSREKKERFSLILESASTNQTSMYLCASSLSGTGGYNEQFFGPGTRLTVL.

This clonotype has a handful of counts. V is TRBV28 and J is TRBJ1-2; no reliable D call. Deletions cut 6 bases from V and 6 bases from J, with 14 bases between. CDR1 and CDR2 from the germline V gene are MDHEN and SYDVKM. This CDR3 spans 13 amino acids. Written as DNA, the CDR3 is TGTGCCAGCAGCCTTTTGTTCAGAAATGGCTACACCTTC. Its translation is CASSLLFRNGYTF.

This clonotype turned up a few times. The chain carries TRBV29-1 and TRBJ1-1; D gene ambiguous. V was pared by 6 bases and J by 6 bases, with 11 bases between. CDR1 and CDR2 (germline): SQVTM, ANQGSEA. The CDR3 runs 11 residues. The CDR3 DNA reads TGCAGCGTCGCCTCGATCGCTGAAGCTTTCTTT. Protein product: CSVASIAEAFF.

This clonotype was counted only a few times. The chain joins TRBV4-1 to TRBJ2-5; the match to TRBD2 covers 9 bases. The CDR3 has 14 amino acids. Germline values: CDR1 MGHRA, CDR2 YSYEKL. The V and J ends lost 4 bases and 4 bases, in that order; junction bases with no gene match: 4. The CDR3 here is CASSLLAGTETQYF. CDR3 nucleotide sequence: TGCGCCAGCAGCCTTCTAGCGGGGACAGAGACCCAGTACTTC.

This clonotype was seen repeatedly, ten times or more. The V and J genes are TRBV6-5 and TRBJ2-2, with no clear D. Between the trimmed V and J ends, which lost 1 base and 1 base, there was a span of 4 bases. CDR1 and CDR2 (germline): MNHEY, SVGAGI. CDR3 size: 14 residues. CDR3 sequence reads: CASSYFQNTGELFF. CDR3 nucleotide sequence: TGTGCCAGCAGTTACTTCCAGAACACCGGGGAGCTGTTTTTT.

The chain uses TRBV6-5 and TRBJ2-1; 9 bases are shared with TRBD2. The germline V gene has CDR1 MNHEY and CDR2 SVGAGI. The CDR3 covers 16 residues. Trimming cost V 2 bases and J 3 bases; bases outside gene matches: 5. CDR3 amino acids: CASSYSAGGDYNEQFF. The CDR3 DNA reads as TGTGCCAGCAGTTACAGTGCGGGGGGGGACTACAATGAGCAGTTCTTC.

This clonotype was counted only a few times. At one end, the junction sequence differs from germline, possibly due to a read error. The chain joins TRBV20-1 to TRBJ2-7; the D gene is possibly TRBD2 (5 bases). Per germline, CDR1 DFQATT and CDR2 SNEGSKA (reference sequence). This CDR3 spans 17 amino acids. The CDR3 DNA is TGCAGGGCTAGAGGCTACTTTGAGGGAGAGAGGTCCTACGAGCAGTACTTC. Translation: CRARGYFEGERSYEQYF.

This clonotype was seen at least ten times. The V gene is TRBV19, the J gene TRBJ2-7, with D tentatively TRBD1 (5 bases). CDR1 and CDR2 (germline): LNHDA, SQIVND (reference sequence). V lost 7 bases and J 5 bases, leaving 12 bases between the germline ends. This CDR3 has 12 amino acids. This chain's CDR3 is CASTSGINEQYF. CDR3 coding DNA: TGTGCCAGTACATCAGGGATCAACGAGCAGTACTTC.

This clonotype was counted only a few times. CDR3 amino acids: CASSPWGHHPGQPQHF. CDR3 nucleotide sequence: TGTGCCAGCAGCCCGTGGGGCCACCATCCGGGTCAGCCCCAGCATTTT. The chain combines TRBV3-1 with TRBJ1-5; D may be TRBD1 (5 bases). The V and J ends lost 4 bases and 6 bases respectively, with 19 bases between them. CDR1 and CDR2 from the germline V gene are LGHDT and YNNKEL (reference sequence). This CDR3 region has 16 residues.

This chain uses TRBV15 with TRBJ2-3; TRBD2 matches at 14 bases. J was trimmed by 6 bases and V by 3 bases; bases with no gene match: 8. The CDR3 spans 17 residues. Germline V CDR1 and CDR2: LNHNV, YYDKDF (reference sequence). The CDR3 DNA sequence: TGTGCCACCAGCAGGGATGGACTAGCGGGAGGAGGGGATACGCAGTATTTT. It is translated as CATSRDGLAGGGDTQYF.

In its sample, this clonotype was seen a few times. V is TRBV7-6 and J is TRBJ2-7; TRBD2 might be the D (6 bases). Germline-derived CDR1 and CDR2 are SGHVS and FNYEAQ. The CDR3 sequence is 14 residues long. Trimming took off 5 bases at V and 5 bases at J, with 16 bases between the two ends. The CDR3 is CASSHADWGDEQYF. In DNA, the CDR3 is TGTGCCAGCAGCCACGCGGACTGGGGGGACGAGCAGTACTTC.

This clonotype was seen at least ten times. The J gene is TRBJ2-7, the V gene TRBV3-1, with D unresolved. Trimming stripped 1 base from V and 2 bases from J, with 6 bases between. Germline CDR1 and CDR2: LGHDT and YNNKEL (reference sequence). This CDR3 comprises 13 residues. The CDR3 sequence: CASSQVATYEQYF. Written as DNA, the CDR3 is TGTGCCAGCAGCCAAGTTGCCACCTACGAGCAGTACTTC.

The sample holds a few counts of this clonotype. The chain has TRBV10-1 and TRBJ2-3, with TRBD1 matching over 9 bases. CDR1 and CDR2 from the germline V gene are WNHNN and SYGVQD (reference sequence). The CDR3 extends over 20 amino acids. The V gene end was trimmed by 2 bases and the J gene end by 1 base; junction bases not matched to a gene: 16. CDR3 nucleotide sequence: TGCGCCAGCAGTGAGGCGAAAAGCCGGGACAGGGAGCCACGCACAGATACGCAGTATTTT. It yields the protein CASSEAKSRDREPRTDTQYF.

Comment on this clonotype: This may arise from a read error, as a much more abundant clone is one base away. This CDR3 reads CAISPRGSYEQYF. As DNA, the CDR3 is TGTGCCATCAGCCCCAGGGGCTCCTACGAGCAGTACTTC. The V call is TRBV10-3, the J call TRBJ2-7; TRBD1 is a possible D gene (6 bases). Trimming cost V 6 bases and J 0 bases, with 9 bases left between them. CDR3 length equals 13 residues. Looked up from germline, CDR1 is ENHRY and CDR2 is SYGVKD.

The V call is TRBV12-3 or TRBV12-4, the J call TRBJ1-1; no firm D call. Trimming removed 3 bases from V and 3 bases from J, with 8 bases in between. This CDR3 comprises 13 residues. CDR3 residues: CASSFPYDTEAFF. In nucleotides, the CDR3 is TGTGCCAGCAGTTTCCCTTACGACACTGAAGCTTTCTTT.

The chain combines TRBV28 with TRBJ1-2, with D possibly TRBD1 on 6 matching bases. Germline V lookup: CDR1 MDHEN, CDR2 SYDVKM. The CDR3 sequence is 13 residues long. V gave up 4 bases and J gave up 7 bases, with 13 bases separating them. The CDR3 region is CASSSGGAAGYTF. In DNA, the CDR3 is TGTGCCAGCAGTTCCGGGGGGGCGGCTGGCTACACCTTC.

The J gene is TRBJ2-2, the V gene TRBV7-2; D unclear. CDR3 length: 13 amino acids. Germline values: CDR1 SGHTA, CDR2 FQGNSA. V lost 3 bases to trimming and J lost 5 bases, with 7 bases between them. This CDR3 reads CASSFTATGELFF. The CDR3 DNA follows: TGTGCCAGCAGCTTCACAGCGACCGGGGAGCTGTTTTTT.

This chain uses TRBV10-3 with TRBJ2-7, with 10 bases matching TRBD2. The CDR3 runs 15 residues. V lost 3 bases, J lost 7 bases, and 9 bases stayed unmatched. The germline V gene has CDR1 ENHRY and CDR2 SYGVKD. The CDR3 sequence is CAISDPSGSLREQYF. The CDR3 nucleotides are TGTGCCATCAGTGATCCTAGCGGGAGCTTACGGGAGCAGTACTTC.

The rearrangement links TRBV9 to TRBJ2-1, with 11 bases aligning to TRBD2. The ends lost 0 bases at V and 8 bases at J; junction bases unmatched: 7. The germline V gene has CDR1 SGDLS and CDR2 YYNGEE. This CDR3 has 16 amino acids. CDR3 sequence (DNA): TGTGCCAGCAGCGTAGGAGTGGTACTAGCGGGAGATGAGCAGTTCTTC. It translates to CASSVGVVLAGDEQFF.

This clonotype has just a few counts. In DNA, the CDR3 is TGTGCCAGCAGCTCGACAGCTCCCCCCACTGAAGCTTTCTTT. Protein: CASSSTAPPTEAFF. The V and J genes are TRBV7-8 and TRBJ1-1, with D possibly being TRBD1 (5 bases). Germline values: CDR1 SGHVS, CDR2 FQNEAQ. This CDR3 comprises 14 residues. The V end lost 4 bases, the J end lost 4 bases, and 13 bases lay between the germline ends.